The present entry profiles one T cell receptor beta chain with its context. Its antigen remains unknown. Documented time point: pre-treatment sample, taken before nivolumab and TIL therapy. Adults with stage 4 NSCLC were enrolled in a phase I trial. This entry comes from a study of TIL therapy for anti-PD-1-resistant metastatic lung cancer. Study at large: Tumors were harvested before any PD-1/PD-L1 blockade. Median patient age was around 50, ranging roughly 38-85 years. Broader study findings: Patients were highly selected, enriched for treatment-naive, never-smoker and oncogene-addicted cases.

V was trimmed by 4 bases and J by 1 base, leaving 13 bases between them. CDR1 and CDR2 from the germline V gene are SGHNT and YYREEE (reference sequence). The CDR3 totals 15 residues. The immunoSEQ assay was v3. Sequencing was performed with immunoSEQ multiplex PCR; in TCRdb, only in-frame clones are kept and a portion is missing. The sample lists 50,000 to 70,000 clones; 75% to 90% were seen once. V is TRBV5-4 and J is TRBJ2-3, with TRBD1 as a possible D gene (6 bases). Sequencing used blood, obtained at baseline. This receptor was obtained from a person between 25 and 79 years old with non-small cell lung cancer. CDR3 coding DNA: TGTGCCAGCAGCCCCCGGGGACAAGGCACAGATACGCAGTATTTT. Protein product: CASSPRGQGTDTQYF.